This TCR beta chain originates from a study of cytomegalovirus exposure and HLA in healthy donors. PCR employed 60 Vbeta and 13 Jbeta primers. The assay was immunoSEQ multiplex PCR, and TCRdb's table has in-frame clones only and misses some. The table includes about 120,000 clones, roughly 80% detected once. This clone showed up just once. This receptor was identified in a man aged 60 to 75 in good health and CMV-seropositive. The sample was PBMCs.

The CDR3 DNA reads TGTGCCAGCAGGGGGACAGGGGGGTCCTACGAGCAGTACTTC. It encodes CASRGTGGSYEQYF. V and J are TRBV6-5 and TRBJ2-7; 11 nucleotides line up with TRBD1. Trimming cost V 6 bases and J 1 base; bases outside gene matches: 2. CDR1 and CDR2 from the germline V gene are MNHEY and SVGAGI. This CDR3 is 14 amino acids long.